This entry concerns a single T cell receptor (beta chain). These data belong to a study of shared clonotypes between healthy human individuals. Assay: immunoSEQ multiplex PCR; the TCRdb copy retains only in-frame clones and omits some. In the table there are some 1.1 million clones, 70% to 80% of which are singletons. V lost 4 bases to trimming and J lost 1 base; unmatched junction nucleotides: 4. Germline V gene lookup returns CDR1 ENHRY and CDR2 SYGVKD. The CDR3 length is 14 residues. This rearrangement joins TRBV10-3 to TRBJ2-7; 7 bases map to TRBD1. This clonotype originated in a man between 18 and 35 years old in good health. Some clones in this sample may be carry-over from other donors' samples. The specimen was memory CD4+ T cells from PBMCs. The subset here: CD45RA-negative fraction. CDR3 sequence: CAISGPTGSYEQYF. In nucleotides, the CDR3 is TGTGCCATCAGTGGGCCGACAGGGTCCTACGAGCAGTACTTC.